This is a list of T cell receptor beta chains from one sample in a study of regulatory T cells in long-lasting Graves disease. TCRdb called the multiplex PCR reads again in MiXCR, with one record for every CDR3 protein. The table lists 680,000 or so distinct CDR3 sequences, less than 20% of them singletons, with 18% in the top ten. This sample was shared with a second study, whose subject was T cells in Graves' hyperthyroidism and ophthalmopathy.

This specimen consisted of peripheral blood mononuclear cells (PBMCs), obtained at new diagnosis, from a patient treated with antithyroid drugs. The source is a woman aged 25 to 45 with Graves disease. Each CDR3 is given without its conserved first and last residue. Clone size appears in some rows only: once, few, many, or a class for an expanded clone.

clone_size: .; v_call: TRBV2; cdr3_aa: ATPGATNTGELF
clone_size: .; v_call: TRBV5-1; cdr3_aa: ASGKGGADREAF
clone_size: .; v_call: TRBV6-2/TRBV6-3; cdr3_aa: TTGLGREAF
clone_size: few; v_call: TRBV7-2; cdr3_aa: ASSLYLAGGGEQF
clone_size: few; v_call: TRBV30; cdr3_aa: AWNRAGSTNEKLF
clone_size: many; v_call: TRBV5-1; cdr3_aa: ASSKDTEAF
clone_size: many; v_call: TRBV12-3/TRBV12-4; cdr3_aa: ASSEDSTLAEQY
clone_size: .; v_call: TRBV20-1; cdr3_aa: SARTSSGANVLT
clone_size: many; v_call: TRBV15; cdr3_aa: ATSSQDISSGNTIY
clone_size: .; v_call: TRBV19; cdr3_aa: ASSTGGAKH
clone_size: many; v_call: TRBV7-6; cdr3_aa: ASSSRQGSHEQY
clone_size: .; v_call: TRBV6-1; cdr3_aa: ASSTPGRGRAGANVLT
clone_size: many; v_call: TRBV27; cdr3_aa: ASTLLGGGPGEQY
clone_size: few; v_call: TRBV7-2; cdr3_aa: ASSERTGQPQH
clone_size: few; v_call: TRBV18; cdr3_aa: ASSGGQYNEQF
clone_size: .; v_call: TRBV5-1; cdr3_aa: ASSSGDSSYNSPLH
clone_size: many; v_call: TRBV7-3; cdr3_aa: ASSLSTAANEKLF
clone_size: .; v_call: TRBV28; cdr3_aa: ASEGSEAF
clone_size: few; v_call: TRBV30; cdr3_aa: AWRKPSAYVNTEAF
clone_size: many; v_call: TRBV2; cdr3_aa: ASCQEIQETQY
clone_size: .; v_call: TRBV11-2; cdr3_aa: ASSLDGLETQY
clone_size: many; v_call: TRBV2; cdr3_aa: ASSGTSLNTEAF
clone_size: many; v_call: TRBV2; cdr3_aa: ASRGFSSVASGWDTQY
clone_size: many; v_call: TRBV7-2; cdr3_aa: ASSSGDGANVLT
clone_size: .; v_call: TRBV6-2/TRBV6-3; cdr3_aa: ASSYTTSGITDTQY
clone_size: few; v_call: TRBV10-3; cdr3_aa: AISGGLADNEQF
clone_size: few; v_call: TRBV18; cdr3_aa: ASSPNDRWGGYT
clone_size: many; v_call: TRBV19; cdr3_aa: ASSRRRGETQY
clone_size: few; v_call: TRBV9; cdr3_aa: ASDQHPGARDTQY
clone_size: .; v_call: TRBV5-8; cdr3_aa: ASSLVGTGGDTQY
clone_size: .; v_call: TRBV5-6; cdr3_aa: ASSLVTSVQETQY
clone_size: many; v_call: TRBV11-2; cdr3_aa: ASSPDRIYEQY
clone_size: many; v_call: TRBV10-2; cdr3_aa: ASSERGGQTYEQY
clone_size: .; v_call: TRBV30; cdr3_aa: AWSVSGLSSYEQY
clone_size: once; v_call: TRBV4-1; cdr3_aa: ASSQGTSGTYNEQF
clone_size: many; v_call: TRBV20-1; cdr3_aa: SASRQGETEAF
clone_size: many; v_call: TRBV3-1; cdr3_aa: ASSQDLGPARVGNQPQH
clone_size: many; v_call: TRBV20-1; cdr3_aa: TCSSSETQY
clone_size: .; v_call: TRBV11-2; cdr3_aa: ASTPYPESSYEQY
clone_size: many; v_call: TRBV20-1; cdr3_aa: SATERVDTQY
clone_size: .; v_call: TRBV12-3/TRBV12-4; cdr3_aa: ASSLLQVTGELF
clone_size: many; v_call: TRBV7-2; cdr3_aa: ASSLVGGETQY
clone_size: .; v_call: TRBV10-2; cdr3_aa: ASSEQGLWGTEAF
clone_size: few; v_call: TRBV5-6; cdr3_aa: ASSRPSGRETQY
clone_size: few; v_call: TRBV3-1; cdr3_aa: ASSQQAGKRETQY
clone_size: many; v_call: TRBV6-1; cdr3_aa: ASRNRNTQAGNQPQH
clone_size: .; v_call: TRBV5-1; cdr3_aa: ASSPTLAGVYNEQF
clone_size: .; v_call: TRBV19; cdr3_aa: ASSIGTGLNYGYT
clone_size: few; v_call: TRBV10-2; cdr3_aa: ASQGPGQPQH
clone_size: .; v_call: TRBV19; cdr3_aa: ASSSASVAVNTEAF
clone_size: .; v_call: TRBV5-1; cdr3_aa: ASGTFRPLENEQF
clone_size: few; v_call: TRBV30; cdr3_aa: AFGRSTEAF
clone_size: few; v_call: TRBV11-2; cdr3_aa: ASSLAGSVYGYT
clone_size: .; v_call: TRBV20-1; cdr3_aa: SASKTGKRSYNSPLH
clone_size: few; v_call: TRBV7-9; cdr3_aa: ASSLAGGFDQPQH